This T cell receptor (beta chain) was observed in a study of blood T cell repertoires in COVID-19. Study background: Some COVID-19 samples were acute and others convalescent; all came from the United States, Italy and Spain. The cDNA or gDNA used as material had been derived from T cells, B-cell-depleted T cells, or PBMCs.

Trimming removed 9 bases from V and 5 bases from J; junction bases left unmatched: 7. The CDR3 extends over 13 amino acids. The germline V gene has CDR1 KGHDR and CDR2 SFDVKD. Authors' data handling: Amplified reference gene primers provided the basis for estimating nucleated cell counts. The method was immunoSEQ multiplex PCR; TCRdb's version includes in-frame clones alone and lacks a portion of them. D and trimming were read from the DNA, whereas the V and J calls and clone size are those reported in that table. The sample carries about 220,000 clones, 80% to 90% recorded once. Sequencing input: peripheral blood. This TCR was sampled from a woman in her fifties or sixties who had recovered from COVID-19. The chain has TRBV24-1 and TRBJ1-2; 8 bases fit TRBD1. For the CDR3, the DNA is TGTGCCACCTCTGACAGGGGTGGGTATGGCTACACCTTC. Amino acids: CATSDRGGYGYTF.